The present entry profiles one T cell receptor beta chain with its context. The data originate from a study of T cell changes during pregnancy in multiple sclerosis. The table came from immunoSEQ multiplex PCR; TCRdb's copy has only in-frame clones and leaves some out. This sample has approximately 30,000 clones; roughly 90% occur once, and the top ten carry 8.5% to 10%. Germline-derived CDR1 and CDR2 are MNHNS and SASEGT. The CDR3 length is 14 residues. J gave up 2 bases and V 10 bases, and 8 bases lay outside the gene matches. Sequencing used CD8+ T cells from peripheral blood mononuclear cells, obtained in the first trimester of pregnancy. The TCR originated in a female donor with multiple sclerosis, enrolled in a pregnancy study. The genes are TRBV6-1 and TRBJ2-3; 8 nucleotides match TRBD2. The CDR3 loop reads CATTLAETTDTQYF. The CDR3 DNA reads as TGTGCCACCACACTAGCGGAGACCACAGATACGCAGTATTTT.